This is a list of T cell receptor beta chains from one sample in a study of blood T cell repertoires in COVID-19. TCRdb's copy holds only in-frame clones and misses some; the assay was immunoSEQ multiplex PCR. The profile shows approximately 180,000 clones, 90% of them singletons. The sample was peripheral blood. The receptors stem from a man aged 45-60 years with acute or convalescent COVID-19. The CDR3 runs from the conserved cysteine through the conserved F or W. Fields, in order: J gene, D gene, clone size, V gene, CDR3 DNA, CDR3 protein. A D gene is named only where the DNA matches it firmly. The listing skips clone size in some rows; elsewhere it reads once, few, many or a size class.

>TRBJ1-1|-|-|TRBV7-9
TGTGCCGGTGGGGGCGGAAACACTGAAGCTTTCTTT
CAGGGGNTEAFF
>TRBJ2-3|TRBD2|-|TRBV14
TGTGCCAGCAGTCGGTTCTCGGGTGGTAGCGGGGTCTCCGGTTCTACGCAGTATTTT
CASSRFSGGSGVSGSTQYF
>TRBJ2-3|-|-|TRBV14
TGTGCCAGCAGCCAAGAAGCGGGCGGCACAGATACGCAGTATTTT
CASSQEAGGTDTQYF
>TRBJ2-1|-|once|TRBV29-1
TGCAGCGTTGTGTGGAGGGATTCCTACAATGAGCAGTTCTTC
CSVVWRDSYNEQFF
>TRBJ1-6|-|-|TRBV5-4
TGTGCCAGCAGCTTGGGACGTCTGGTCGGGTCCTATAATTCACCCCTCCACTTT
CASSLGRLVGSYNSPLHF
>TRBJ2-5|TRBD1|-|TRBV10-3
TGTGCCATTAGCGACAGGGTAGAGACCCAGTACTTC
CAISDRVETQYF
>TRBJ1-2|-|-|TRBV28
TGTGCCGCCTCGGTCCTCTCAGGGAACTATGGCTACACCTTC
CAASVLSGNYGYTF
>TRBJ1-1|-|-|TRBV5-1
TGCGCCAGCAACGTGCAGGGTGATACTGAAGCTTTCTTT
CASNVQGDTEAFF
>TRBJ2-7|TRBD2|-|TRBV30
TGTGCCTGGAGGGCTAGCGGGAGGTCTTACGAGCAGTACTTC
CAWRASGRSYEQYF
>TRBJ2-5|-|-|TRBV9
TGTGCCAGCAGCGGCCCAGGGAAGACCCAGTACTTC
CASSGPGKTQYF
>TRBJ2-7|-|-|TRBV6-6
TGTGCCAGCAGTTACTCGAACAGGGCTGCCTACGAGCAGTACTTC
CASSYSNRAAYEQYF
>TRBJ1-5|TRBD1|-|TRBV19
TGTGCCAGTAGTATAGGCCGGGACAGTCTTCAGCCCCAGCATTTT
CASSIGRDSLQPQHF
>TRBJ2-5|TRBD2|once|TRBV28
TGTGCCAGCAGTAAGACTAGCGGGGGACCCCAAGAGACCCAGTACTTC
CASSKTSGGPQETQYF
>TRBJ2-1|-|-|TRBV7-8
TGTGCCAGCAGCTTAGGAAGAGGGGACTATGAGCAGTTCTTC
CASSLGRGDYEQFF
>TRBJ1-1|-|-|TRBV15
TGTGCCACCAGCAGAGGGGGGGAGGTCACTGAAGCTTTCTTT
CATSRGGEVTEAFF
>TRBJ2-2|TRBD2|-|TRBV13
TGTGCCAGCAGCTTAGAAGCGGGGCCTCTCACCGGGGAGCTGTTTTTT
CASSLEAGPLTGELFF
>TRBJ2-1|-|-|TRBV5-5
TGTGCCAGCAGCCTGACTGGTAGCTCCTACAATGAGCAGTTCTTC
CASSLTGSSYNEQFF
>TRBJ1-4|-|-|TRBV5-4
TGTGCCAGCAGCTTCACAGGGATGGGTGAAAAACTGTTTTTT
CASSFTGMGEKLFF
>TRBJ2-2|TRBD2|-|TRBV2
TGTGCCAGCAGGAGACTAGCGGGAACGGGGGAGCTGTTTTTT
CASRRLAGTGELFF
>TRBJ2-2|TRBD1|-|TRBV7-2
TGTGCCAGCAGCTTATTCCTAGGGGGCGGGAACACCGGGGAGCTGTTTTTT
CASSLFLGGGNTGELFF
>TRBJ1-5|-|few|TRBV28
TGTGCCAGCGACTATTATAGCAATCAGCCCCAGCATTTT
CASDYYSNQPQHF
>TRBJ2-3|-|once|TRBV4-3
TGCGCCAGCAGCGGACGAGGGGGGGCCCGCTCAGATACGCAGTATTTT
CASSGRGGARSDTQYF
>TRBJ2-7|-|-|TRBV6-5
TGTGCCAGCAGTTCAGGGCTATACGAGCAGTACTTC
CASSSGLYEQYF
>TRBJ1-5|TRBD1|few|TRBV7-9
TGTGCCAGCAGCTTAGCGGTCCAGGGGGCTAATCAGCCCCAGCATTTT
CASSLAVQGANQPQHF
>TRBJ2-1|TRBD1|-|TRBV19
TGTGCCAGTACCCTCCTAGGGACAGGGGCGAACAATGAGCAGTTCTTC
CASTLLGTGANNEQFF
>TRBJ1-4|-|-|TRBV7-2
TGTGCCAGCAGCTTCCAGGTTGGCGAAAAACTGTTTTTT
CASSFQVGEKLFF
>TRBJ1-4|-|-|TRBV19
TGTGCCAGTAGTCGACAGTATATTGAAAAACTGTTTTTT
CASSRQYIEKLFF
>TRBJ2-1|TRBD2|-|TRBV5-4
TGTGCCAGCAGCTGGGGACTAGAGAATGAGCAGTTCTTC
CASSWGLENEQFF
>TRBJ2-3|-|-|TRBV28
TGTGCCAGCAGTTTTTGGGGGCATCCGCAGTATTTT
CASSFWGHPQYF
>TRBJ2-3|-|-|TRBV27
TGTGCCAGCAGTTTTCGGGGTGGAGGCACAGATACGCAGTATTTT
CASSFRGGGTDTQYF
>TRBJ2-5|TRBD2|-|TRBV27
TGTGCCAGCAGCCCCGCCGGGACTAGCGGGAGTAGGGAGACCCAGTACTTC
CASSPAGTSGSRETQYF
>TRBJ2-3|-|-|TRBV18
TGTGCCAGCTCACCATTGACGGAACGGGGCACAGATACGCAGTATTTT
CASSPLTERGTDTQYF
>TRBJ1-2|-|once|TRBV5-6
TGTGCCAGCAGCTTGGGGGGCGGCTACACCTTC
CASSLGGGYTF
>TRBJ2-1|-|-|TRBV5-1
TGCGCCAGCAGCTTGGCCGCGGGACAGCCACAGTTCTTC
CASSLAAGQPQFF
>TRBJ2-1|TRBD1|-|TRBV5-1
TGCGCCAGCAGCTCCGGGACAGGGGGATACAATGAGCAGTTCTTC
CASSSGTGGYNEQFF
>TRBJ2-1|-|few|TRBV30
TGTGCCTGGAGTTCGGGCGGGACTTCTGGGCAGTTCTTC
CAWSSGGTSGQFF
>TRBJ1-1|TRBD1|once|TRBV5-1
TGCGCCAGCAGCTACGACAGGGGGCTGGGGACTGAAGCTTTCTTT
CASSYDRGLGTEAFF
>TRBJ2-4|-|-|TRBV28
TGTGCCAGCAGTGCCTCAGGGGGGTCCAAAAACATTCAGTACTTC
CASSASGGSKNIQYF
>TRBJ2-7|-|-|TRBV7-9
TGTGCCAGCAGCAGCACCTTGAGCGGAGCCTCCTACGAGCAGTACTTC
CASSSTLSGASYEQYF
>TRBJ2-2|-|-|TRBV10-1
TGCGCCAGCAGTGAGAGGACAGCCCGGGAGCTGTTTTTT
CASSERTARELFF
>TRBJ2-1|-|-|TRBV6-6
TGTGCCAGCGGGGCTAGTTCGGATGAGCAGTTCTTC
CASGASSDEQFF
>TRBJ1-1|-|-|TRBV28
TGTGCCAGCAGCCCCGGACTCCGCCTGATGGGCACTGAAGCTTTCTTT
CASSPGLRLMGTEAFF
>TRBJ2-1|TRBD2|-|TRBV2
TGTGCCAGCAGTGAAGCGCTTAGTGGGACTAGCCTCGATGAGCAGTTCTTC
CASSEALSGTSLDEQFF
>TRBJ2-2|TRBD2|few|TRBV2
TGTGCCAGCAGTGCCGGACTAGGCTCCGGGGAGCTGTTTTTT
CASSAGLGSGELFF
>TRBJ1-1|TRBD1|-|TRBV28
TGTGCCAGCAGATACCACAGGGGGATGAACACTGAAGCTTTCTTT
CASRYHRGMNTEAFF
>TRBJ2-5|TRBD1|-|TRBV15
TGTGCCACCAGCAGAGGATCCGGGACAGGGTGGAGGGAGACCCAGTACTTC
CATSRGSGTGWRETQYF
>TRBJ2-2|-|-|TRBV12-3/TRBV12-4
TGTGCCAGCAGCCCCCCGCGGGTGGGGGAGCTGTTTTTT
CASSPPRVGELFF
>TRBJ2-1|-|-|TRBV6-6
TGTGCCAGCAGTTACCGGCAGGACAGTGAGCAGTTCTTC
CASSYRQDSEQFF
>TRBJ1-4|-|-|TRBV7-2
TGTGCCAGCAGCTCGTCGGGTGCGGGAAAAGAAAAACTGTTTTTT
CASSSSGAGKEKLFF
>TRBJ1-5|TRBD1|-|TRBV7-9
TGTGCCAGCAGCCAGACAGGGGGCGCGGGCAATCAGCCCCAGCATTTT
CASSQTGGAGNQPQHF
>TRBJ1-3|-|once|TRBV4-3
TGCGCCAGCAGCCAAGAACTGGGGCAGCTGCTAAACACCATATATTTT
CASSQELGQLLNTIYF
>TRBJ1-5|-|few|TRBV19
TGTGCCAGTAGTATACTCGGAGGCAATCAGCCCCAGCATTTT
CASSILGGNQPQHF
>TRBJ1-5|-|-|TRBV19
TGTGCCAGTAGCATCGGGGACACCCCGAGGAGCAATCAGCCCCAGCATTTT
CASSIGDTPRSNQPQHF
>TRBJ1-4|-|-|TRBV2
TGTGCCAGCAGTGGGGGGACAGAAAAACTGTTTTTT
CASSGGTEKLFF
>TRBJ2-3|TRBD2|-|TRBV7-9
TGTGCCAGCAGCCCTGGGACTAGCGCAGATACGCAGTATTTT
CASSPGTSADTQYF
>TRBJ1-3|TRBD1|-|TRBV29-1
TGCAGCGTAGGGACAGGGGCGGGAAACACCATATATTTT
CSVGTGAGNTIYF
>TRBJ1-5|TRBD1|-|TRBV18
TGTGCCAGCTCACCCGCATCCCAGACAGGGGGAAGCAATCAGCCCCAGCATTTT
CASSPASQTGGSNQPQHF
>TRBJ1-4|-|-|TRBV6-4
TGTGCCAGCACCCAAACGGGGACTAATGAAAAACTGTTTTTT
CASTQTGTNEKLFF